The next 5 T cell receptor beta chains were all read from a single sample in a study of T cell responses to AZD1222 COVID-19 vaccine. The method was immunoSEQ multiplex PCR; TCRdb's version includes in-frame clones alone and lacks a portion of them. The sample has 150,000 to 200,000 clones, 80% to 90% seen once. Sequencing used peripheral blood, obtained on day 0 of AZD1222 vaccination. These receptor sequences come from an adult in good health.

This chain connects TRBV13 to TRBJ2-1; TRBD1 matches 8 bases. The CDR3 is made up of 16 amino acids. Germline values: CDR1 PRHDT, CDR2 FYEKMQ (reference sequence). V was clipped by 4 bases and J by 8 bases; unmatched bases: 13. The CDR3 DNA reads as TGTGCCAGCAGCTCCGCCCGAGTTGTCAGGGGGCATGAGCAGTTCTTC. This translates into CASSSARVVRGHEQFF.

J is TRBJ2-7 and V is TRBV12-3 or TRBV12-4, with D maybe TRBD1 (6 bases). Trimming took off 5 bases at V and 7 bases at J, with 12 bases between the two ends. This CDR3 spans 12 amino acids. The CDR3 DNA follows: TGTGCCAGCAGTCTAAGAAGGGGGGAGCAGTACTTC. It encodes CASSLRRGEQYF.

This clone appeared a few times. V usage is TRBV4-2 and J usage is TRBJ2-7; D may match TRBD1 or TRBD2 (5 bases each). The germline V gene encodes CDR1 LGHNA and CDR2 YNFKEQ. V lost 0 bases, J lost 0 bases, and 12 bases lay in between. The CDR3 sequence is 16 residues long. This CDR3 is CASSQEESGSSYEQYF. Here the CDR3 DNA reads TGTGCCAGCAGCCAAGAGGAGTCAGGGAGCTCCTACGAGCAGTACTTC.

J is TRBJ1-2 and V is TRBV28; D uncertain. With 2 bases removed from V and 7 bases from J, the gap between germline ends came to 11 bases. From germline, CDR1 is MDHEN and CDR2 SYDVKM. The length of the CDR3 is 13 residues. The DNA of the CDR3 is TGTGCCAGCAGTTTAGCGGGGTATGGTGGCTACACCTTC. Translated, it gives CASSLAGYGGYTF.

The chain joins TRBV18 to TRBJ2-7, with 10 positions matching TRBD2. This CDR3 has 17 residues. Germline trimming cut 1 base from V and 3 bases from J; bases unmatched to any gene: 9. The germline gives CDR1 KGHSH, CDR2 LQKENI. This CDR3 reads CASSPRASGGNIYEQYF. For the CDR3, the DNA is TGTGCCAGCTCACCACGGGCTAGCGGGGGTAACATCTACGAGCAGTACTTC.